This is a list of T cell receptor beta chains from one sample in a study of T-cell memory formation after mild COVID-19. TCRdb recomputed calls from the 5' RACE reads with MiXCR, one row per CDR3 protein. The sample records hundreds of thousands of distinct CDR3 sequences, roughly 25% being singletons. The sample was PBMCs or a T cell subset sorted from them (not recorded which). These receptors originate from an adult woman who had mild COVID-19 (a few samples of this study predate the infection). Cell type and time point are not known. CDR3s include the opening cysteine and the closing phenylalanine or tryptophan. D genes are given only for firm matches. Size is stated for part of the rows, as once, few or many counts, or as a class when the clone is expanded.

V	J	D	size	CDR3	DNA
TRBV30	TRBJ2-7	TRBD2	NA	CAWSVYRTSGIYSYEQYF	TGTGCCTGGAGTGTATACAGGACTAGCGGAATCTACTCCTACGAGCAGTACTTC
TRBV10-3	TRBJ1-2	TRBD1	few	CAIRSSGGDGYTF	TGTGCCATCAGATCGTCAGGGGGCGACGGCTACACCTTC
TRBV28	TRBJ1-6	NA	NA	CASSFRAVYNSPLHF	TGTGCCAGCAGTTTCAGGGCCGTCTATAATTCACCCCTCCACTTT
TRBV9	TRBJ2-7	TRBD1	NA	CASSATGGGSYEQYF	TGTGCCAGCAGCGCGACAGGGGGGGGATCCTACGAGCAGTACTTC
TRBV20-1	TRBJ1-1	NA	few	CSARPASEAFF	TGCAGTGCTAGGCCCGCTTCTGAAGCTTTCTTT
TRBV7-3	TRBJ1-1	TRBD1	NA	CASSLTVQGEAFF	TGTGCCAGCAGCTTAACCGTACAGGGGGAAGCTTTCTTT
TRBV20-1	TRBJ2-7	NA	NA	CSARDHEGAYEQYF	TGCAGTGCTAGAGATCATGAGGGGGCCTACGAGCAGTACTTC
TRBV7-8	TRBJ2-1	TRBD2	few	CASSSNLAGGTDNEQFF	TGTGCCAGCAGCTCGAACTTAGCGGGAGGGACCGACAATGAGCAGTTCTTC
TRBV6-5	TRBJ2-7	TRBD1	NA	CASRPDRGRAYEQYF	TGTGCCAGCAGACCCGACAGGGGAAGGGCCTACGAGCAGTACTTC
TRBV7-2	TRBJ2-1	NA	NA	CASTLAVEQFF	TGTGCCAGCACCTTAGCGGTTGAGCAGTTCTTC
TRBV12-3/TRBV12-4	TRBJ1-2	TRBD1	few	CASRGGRGREGYTF	TGTGCCAGTCGGGGGGGGAGGGGGCGCGAGGGCTACACCTTC
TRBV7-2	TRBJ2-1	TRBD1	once	CASSTGTGGNEQLF	TGTGCCAGCAGCACAGGGACAGGGGGCAATGAGCAGTTATTC
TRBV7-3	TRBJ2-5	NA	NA	CASSLLGAGTQYF	TGTGCCAGCAGCTTACTAGGAGCGGGGACCCAGTACTTC
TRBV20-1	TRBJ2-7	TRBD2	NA	CSARVPPKTSGDYEQYF	TGCAGTGCTAGAGTGCCCCCCAAGACTAGCGGGGACTACGAGCAGTACTTC
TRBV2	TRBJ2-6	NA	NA	CASTGSGANVLTF	TGTGCCAGCACGGGGTCTGGGGCCAACGTCCTGACTTTC
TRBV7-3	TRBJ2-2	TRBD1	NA	CATSRDRVTGELFF	TGTGCCACCTCCCGGGACAGGGTAACCGGGGAGCTGTTTTTT